This T cell receptor (beta chain) was identified during a study of T cells in Graves' hyperthyroidism and ophthalmopathy. TCR beta CDR3 regions were amplified from RNA. First-round RT-PCR targeting the TCR CDR3 was performed with the HTBI primer set. TCRdb used MiXCR to reprocess the multiplex PCR reads, holding one entry per CDR3 protein. The data contain 240,000 or so distinct CDR3 sequences, about a sixth of them singletons. In this sample, this clonotype turned up many times. The CDR3 spans 15 residues. CDR1 SGHTA and CDR2 FQGNSA come from the germline V gene. J lost 5 bases, V lost 2 bases, and 2 bases had no gene match.

Material for sequencing was blood. This sequence originates from a woman in her late teens or twenties with Graves' ophthalmopathy. The chain uses TRBV7-2 and TRBJ2-5, with TRBD2 matching 13 bases. Here the CDR3 DNA reads TGTGCCAGCAGCTTAACACTAGCGGGGGGGGAGACCCAGTACTTC. Protein product: CASSLTLAGGETQYF.